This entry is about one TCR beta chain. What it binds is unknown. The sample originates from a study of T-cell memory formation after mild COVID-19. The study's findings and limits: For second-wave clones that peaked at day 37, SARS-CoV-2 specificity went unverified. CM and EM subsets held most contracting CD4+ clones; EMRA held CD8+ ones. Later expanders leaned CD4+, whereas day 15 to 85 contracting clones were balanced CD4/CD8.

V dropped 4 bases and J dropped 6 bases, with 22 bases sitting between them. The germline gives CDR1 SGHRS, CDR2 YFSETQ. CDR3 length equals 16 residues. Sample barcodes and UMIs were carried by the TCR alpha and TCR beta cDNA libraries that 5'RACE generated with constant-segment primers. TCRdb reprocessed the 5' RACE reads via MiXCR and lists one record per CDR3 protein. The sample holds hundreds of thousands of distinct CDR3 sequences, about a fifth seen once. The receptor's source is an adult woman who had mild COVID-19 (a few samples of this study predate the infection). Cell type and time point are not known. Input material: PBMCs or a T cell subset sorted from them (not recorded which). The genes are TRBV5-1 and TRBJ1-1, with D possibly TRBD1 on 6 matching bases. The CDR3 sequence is CASSPGFFTGSAEAFF. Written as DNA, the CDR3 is TGCGCCAGCAGCCCGGGGTTCTTCACAGGGAGCGCTGAAGCTTTCTTT.